This paragraph reports one T cell receptor beta chain. CDR3 length: 14 amino acids. Germline CDR1 is MNHNS and CDR2 is SASEGT. J lost 3 bases, V lost 6 bases, and 6 bases had no gene match. One entry per CDR3 protein results from TCRdb running MiXCR on the 5' RACE reads. The sample shows about 250,000 distinct CDR3 sequences, about 30% of them seen only once. The data are from a study of CD8 T cells in ankylosing spondylitis. The sequenced sample consisted of blood, either unsorted or a sorted T cell fraction (not recorded which). The TCR was taken from a male donor with ankylosing spondylitis or in good health (not recorded which). The chain is built from TRBV6-1 and TRBJ2-3; the match to TRBD2 covers 7 bases. The CDR3 sequence is CASSSGTTTDTQYF. CDR3 bases: TGTGCCAGCAGCTCTGGGACTACAACAGATACGCAGTATTTT.